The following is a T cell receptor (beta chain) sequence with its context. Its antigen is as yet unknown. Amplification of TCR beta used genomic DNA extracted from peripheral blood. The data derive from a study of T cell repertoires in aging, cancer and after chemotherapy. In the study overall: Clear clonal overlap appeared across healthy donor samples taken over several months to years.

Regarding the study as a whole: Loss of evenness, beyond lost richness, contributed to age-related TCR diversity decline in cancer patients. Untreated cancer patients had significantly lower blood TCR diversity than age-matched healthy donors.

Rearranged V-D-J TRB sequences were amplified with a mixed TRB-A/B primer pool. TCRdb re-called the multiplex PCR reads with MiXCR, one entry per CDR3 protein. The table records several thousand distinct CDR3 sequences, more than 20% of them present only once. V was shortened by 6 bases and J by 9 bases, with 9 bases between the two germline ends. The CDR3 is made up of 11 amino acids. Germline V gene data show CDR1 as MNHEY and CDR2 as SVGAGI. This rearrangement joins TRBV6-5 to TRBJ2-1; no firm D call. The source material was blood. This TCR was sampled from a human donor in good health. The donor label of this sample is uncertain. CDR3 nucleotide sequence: TGTGCCAGCAGGAACAAGACTGAGCAGTTCTTC. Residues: CASRNKTEQFF.